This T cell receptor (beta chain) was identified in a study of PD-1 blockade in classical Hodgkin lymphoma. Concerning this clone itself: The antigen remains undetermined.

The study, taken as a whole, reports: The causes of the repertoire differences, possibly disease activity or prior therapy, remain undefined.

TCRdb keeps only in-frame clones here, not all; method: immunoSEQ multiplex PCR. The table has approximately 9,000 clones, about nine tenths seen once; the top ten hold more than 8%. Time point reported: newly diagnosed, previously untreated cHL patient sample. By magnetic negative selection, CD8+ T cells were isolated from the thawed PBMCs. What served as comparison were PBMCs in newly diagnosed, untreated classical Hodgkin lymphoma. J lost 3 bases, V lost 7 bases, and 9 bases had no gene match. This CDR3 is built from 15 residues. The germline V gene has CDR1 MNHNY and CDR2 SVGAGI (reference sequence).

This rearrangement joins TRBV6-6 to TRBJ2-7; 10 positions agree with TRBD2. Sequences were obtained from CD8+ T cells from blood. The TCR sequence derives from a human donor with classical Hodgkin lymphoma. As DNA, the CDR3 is TGTGCCAGCACCGTATACTCTAGCGGGAGCTACGAGCAGTACTTC. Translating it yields CASTVYSSGSYEQYF.